This T cell receptor (beta chain) is drawn from a study of blood T cell repertoires in COVID-19. Study-level background: Samples taken during acute and convalescent COVID-19 were collected in the United States, Italy and Spain. Sources were T cells, B-cell-depleted T cells, or PBMCs; the material itself was cDNA or gDNA.

In the authors' methods: Amplified reference gene primers provided the basis for estimating nucleated cell counts. The assay was immunoSEQ multiplex PCR, and TCRdb's table has in-frame clones only and misses some. V and J calls and clone size come straight from that table; D and trimming were deduced from the DNA. The repertoire includes over 120,000 clones, more than 75% of them detected once, and less than 3.5% sits in the top ten. The CDR3 consists of 12 residues. Germline V gives CDR1 LGHDT, CDR2 YNNKEL (reference sequence). The V end lost 0 bases, the J end lost 4 bases, and 3 bases lay between the germline ends.

Sequenced sample: peripheral blood. The rearrangement joins TRBV3-1 (or the pseudogene TRBV3-2) to TRBJ1-2; D not resolved. The sequence came from a human donor with acute or convalescent COVID-19. The donor label of this sample is uncertain. CDR3 loop: CASSQDLYGYTF. The CDR3 bases are TGTGCCAGCAGCCAAGACCTCTATGGCTACACCTTC.